Given below is one T cell receptor beta chain in context. The data were produced by immunoSEQ multiplex PCR, yet TCRdb's version contains in-frame clones alone and is incomplete. The repertoire holds tens of thousands of clones, with less than 90% as singletons. The record originates from a study of blood T cell repertoires in COVID-19. On the study more broadly: Material from acute and convalescent COVID-19 was sourced from the United States, Italy and Spain. Sample material is recorded as cDNA or gDNA derived from T cells, B-cell-depleted T cells, or PBMCs.

CDR3 length: 14 residues. V was pared by 2 bases and J by 6 bases, with 4 bases of the junction left unmatched. Germline CDR1 and CDR2: KGHSH and LQKENI. The clonotype was recovered from a human donor in a cohort sampled during active COVID-19. This chain links TRBV18 with TRBJ2-1, with 7 bases fitting TRBD1. Sequencing used peripheral blood. CDR3 DNA sequence: TGTGCCAGCTCACCAGAGACAGGGTTCAATGAGCAGTTCTTC. This codes for CASSPETGFNEQFF.